Sequencing of this TCR beta chain was carried out in a study of blood T cells in healthy people across ages. Study-wide background: Capture via template switching afforded approximately one barcoded beta molecule per two T cells. Study-wide results and limits: A strong correlation between TCR beta diversity and naive T cell percentage was seen.

No fewer than 6.5 million PBMCs went into each sample. As for this clonotype: The antigen remains undetermined.

For the second PCR, which ran for roughly 7 to 11 cycles, a sample-barcoded 5' primer and a J-beta primer mix were used. In TCRdb, the 5' RACE reads were re-called with MiXCR into one record per CDR3 protein. Of about 770,000 distinct CDR3 sequences in the sample, around 45% were seen once. The CDR3 covers 14 residues. J was trimmed by 5 bases and V by 7 bases; bases with no gene match: 5. Germline V gene sequence: CDR1 MDHEN, CDR2 SYDVKM. The specimen sequenced was blood. The rearrangement links TRBV28 to TRBJ2-5, with 12 bases identical to TRBD2. This clonotype was obtained from a man aged 60-69 years in good health. The CDR3 spells CASTSGGGYETQYF. The CDR3 nucleotides read TGTGCCAGCACTAGCGGGGGGGGCTACGAGACCCAGTACTTC.